This T cell receptor beta chain appears in the sequencing data of a study of blood T cell repertoires in COVID-19. About the study: Both acute and convalescent COVID-19 samples were obtained from the United States, Italy and Spain. PBMCs, B-cell-depleted T cells, or T cells were the source of the cDNA or gDNA that made up the material.

In the source study's methods: Cell counts per sample came from amplifying reference gene primers. Assay used: immunoSEQ multiplex PCR; TCRdb lists only in-frame clones, some missing. Clonal size and the V and J genes are those of that table, whereas D and trimming came from the DNA. This table holds some 200,000 clones, around 84% found once. The V and J ends lost 4 bases and 8 bases, in that order; junction bases with no gene match: 17. The V gene's germline CDR1 is SGHRS and CDR2 YFSETQ. The CDR3 length is 17 residues. The sequenced material came from peripheral blood. V is TRBV5-1 and J is TRBJ1-2; 10 nucleotides line up with TRBD1. The source is a woman older than 75 with active or convalescent COVID-19. The CDR3 loop is CASSPGQGRYKTGGYTF. DNA of the CDR3: TGCGCCAGCAGCCCGGGACAGGGGCGCTATAAGACGGGGGGCTACACCTTC.